This TCR beta chain was sequenced during a study of CD8 T cells in Susac syndrome. With random hexamers, reverse transcription was performed on about 0.5 to 1 ug of RNA. The immunoSEQ assay covered 54 Vbeta and 13 Jbeta segments for CDR3. MiXCR, run by TCRdb on the immunoSEQ multiplex PCR reads, gives a single entry per CDR3 protein. The sample includes some 450,000 distinct CDR3 sequences, approximately 85% seen only once; the top ten take approximately 0.11%. Sequencing of TCR beta was undertaken in CD8+ and CD4+ T cells derived from blood. TEMRA cells underwent FACS enrichment and CD8+ and CD4+ T cells underwent negative isolation. Between the trimmed V and J ends, which lost 2 bases and 0 bases, there was a span of 11 bases. The CDR3 has 15 residues. Per the germline V gene, CDR1 is MGHRA and CDR2 is YSYEKL.

The chain carries TRBV4-1 and TRBJ2-7, with D perhaps TRBD1 (5 bases). Material for sequencing was CD8+ T cells from PBMCs. This receptor was identified in a human donor with multiple sclerosis. CDR3 bases: TGCGCCAGCAGCCAACAGCCAGGGCACTCCTACGAGCAGTACTTC. It specifies CASSQQPGHSYEQYF.